Below are 26 T cell receptor beta chains sequenced from a single sample in a study of blood T cell repertoires in COVID-19. The assay was immunoSEQ multiplex PCR, and TCRdb's table has in-frame clones only and misses some. The sample has roughly 71,000 clones, approximately 80% seen once. The specimen sequenced was peripheral blood. These receptors all come from a man aged 70 or older who had recovered from COVID-19.

The chain employs TRBV19 and TRBJ1-1; D gene ambiguous. The V gene lost 5 bases and the J gene lost 5 bases, with 12 bases spanning the gap. Germline-derived CDR1 and CDR2 are LNHDA and SQIVND (reference sequence). The CDR3 is made up of 13 amino acids. The CDR3 DNA reads TGTGCCAGTAGTTTCGGGGTAGAGACTGAAGCTTTCTTT. It specifies CASSFGVETEAFF.

V gene TRBV4-1 combines with J gene TRBJ1-6; possible D gene TRBD1, 5 bases. The CDR3 has 18 residues. V lost 0 bases to trimming and J lost 9 bases, with 21 bases between them. The germline gives CDR1 MGHRA, CDR2 YSYEKL. The CDR3 bases are TGCGCCAGCAGCCAAGATCAGTTGGCTTGGCAGGGTGCTTCACCCCTCCACTTT. Translated, it gives CASSQDQLAWQGASPLHF.

The J gene is TRBJ1-5, the V gene TRBV7-6; 12 bases line up with TRBD1. The germline V gene encodes CDR1 SGHVS and CDR2 FNYEAQ. V lost 5 bases, J lost 3 bases, and 5 bases stayed unmatched. The length of the CDR3 is 16 residues. The CDR3 protein is CASSPGTGGSNQPQHF. DNA for the CDR3: TGTGCCAGCAGCCCAGGGACAGGGGGCTCCAATCAGCCCCAGCATTTT.

This clone occurred a few times. The chain links TRBV6-5 to TRBJ2-1, with D perhaps TRBD2 (5 bases). Germline CDR1 reads MNHEY; CDR2 reads SVGAGI. The germline V and J ends were trimmed by 7 bases and 8 bases, with 12 bases remaining between them. CDR3 length: 12 residues. The CDR3 coding sequence is TGTGCCAGCAACGGGAACAGCGATGAGCAGTTCTTC. Residues: CASNGNSDEQFF.

V gene TRBV2 combines with J gene TRBJ2-2; weak D call: TRBD1 (5 bases). The CDR3 has 15 amino acids. The V end lost 3 bases, the J end lost 3 bases, and 11 bases lay between the germline ends. The germline V gene encodes CDR1 SNHLY and CDR2 FYNNEI. CDR3 sequence (DNA): TGTGCCAGCAGTGACAGGGTATCCTACACCGGGGAGCTGTTTTTT. It codes for CASSDRVSYTGELFF.

V and J are TRBV7-2 and TRBJ1-3, with D perhaps TRBD1 (6 bases). CDR3 length: 13 amino acids. Trimming shortened V by 3 bases and J by 4 bases, and 7 bases separated the two germline ends. The germline gives CDR1 SGHTA, CDR2 FQGNSA. The CDR3 nucleotides are TGTGCCAGCAGCTTGGGACAAGGAAACACCATATATTTT. It is translated as CASSLGQGNTIYF. Complete variable domain (other parts from reference TRBV7-2 and TRBJ1-3): GAGVSQSPSNKVTEKGKDVELRCDPISGHTALYWYRQSLGQGLEFLIYFQGNSAPDKSGLPSDRFSAERTGGSVSTLTIQRTQQEDSAVYLCASSLGQGNTIYFGEGSWLTVV.

The chain links TRBV5-1 to TRBJ1-1; D not resolved. V was trimmed by 3 bases and J by 4 bases, leaving 13 bases between them. The CDR3 spans 14 residues. Germline-derived CDR1 and CDR2 are SGHRS and YFSETQ. The CDR3 nucleotides are TGCGCCAGCAGCTACCCTCGTGAGGCCACTGAAGCTTTCTTT. Amino acids: CASSYPREATEAFF.

The V gene is TRBV6-1, the J gene TRBJ2-1; maybe TRBD1 (6 bases). Between the trimmed V and J ends, which lost 3 bases and 0 bases, there was a span of 12 bases. This CDR3 spans 16 amino acids. Germline V gives CDR1 MNHNS, CDR2 SASEGT. The DNA for the CDR3 is TGTGCCAGCAGTGACAGGGGAAAAAGCTCCTACAATGAGCAGTTCTTC. It is translated as CASSDRGKSSYNEQFF.

The V call is TRBV30, the J call TRBJ1-2; D is unclear. Trimming removed 1 base at V and 4 bases at J, with 10 bases between. The germline V gene encodes CDR1 GTSNPN and CDR2 SVGIG (reference sequence). The CDR3 runs 13 residues. CDR3 region: CAWSAALLYGYTF. The CDR3 coding sequence is TGTGCCTGGAGTGCCGCACTGCTCTATGGCTACACCTTC.

The rearrangement joins TRBV5-5 to TRBJ2-5; the match to TRBD2 covers 7 bases. Per germline, CDR1 SGHKS and CDR2 YYEKEE (reference sequence). The CDR3 consists of 13 residues. V was clipped by 3 bases and J by 1 base; unmatched bases: 0. In nucleotides, the CDR3 is TGTGCCAGCAGCTCGGGGGGCCAAGAGACCCAGTACTTC. Residues: CASSSGGQETQYF.

The rearrangement links TRBV29-1 to TRBJ2-3, with D possibly being TRBD1 (6 bases). The V and J ends lost 6 bases and 3 bases respectively, with 13 bases between them. The CDR3 loop spans 13 amino acids. The V gene's germline CDR1 is SQVTM and CDR2 ANQGSEA. CDR3 sequence reads: CSVGQLRTDTQYF. CDR3 DNA sequence: TGCAGCGTAGGACAGTTACGTACAGATACGCAGTATTTT.

The chain combines TRBV6-5 with TRBJ2-1; 10 bases align to TRBD1. This CDR3 has 13 residues. Germline V gene data show CDR1 as MNHEY and CDR2 as SVGAGI. V dropped 10 bases and J dropped 8; count of bases not matched to a gene: 8. This chain's CDR3 is CATEGDRGYEQFF. DNA of the CDR3: TGTGCCACCGAGGGGGACAGGGGTTATGAGCAGTTCTTC.

The chain employs TRBV6-2 or TRBV6-3 and TRBJ2-2; D may be TRBD2 (6 bases). CDR3 length equals 16 residues. Germline-derived CDR1 and CDR2 are MNHEY and SVGEGT. With 5 bases removed from V and 3 bases from J, the gap between germline ends came to 16 bases. CDR3 coding DNA: TGTGCCAGCAGTCAAATGCCGGGAGTCTACACCGGGGAGCTGTTTTTT. Translation gives CASSQMPGVYTGELFF.

This clone was seen only a few times. The chain joins TRBV6-5 to TRBJ1-1; TRBD1 aligns across 9 bases. CDR1 is MNHEY, CDR2 SVGAGI, per germline. The CDR3 is 14 residues long. V was clipped by 6 bases and J by 10 bases; unmatched bases: 12. CDR3 nucleotides: TGTGCCAGCAGCTCCGGACAGGGGTCCCTTAGAGCTTTCTTT. Amino acids: CASSSGQGSLRAFF.

This rearrangement joins TRBV6-5 to TRBJ1-3; D is undetermined. Trimming removed 0 bases at V and 7 bases at J, with 10 bases between. This CDR3 has 14 residues. Germline V CDR1 and CDR2: MNHEY, SVGAGI. CDR3 in amino acids: CASSYSSHGNTIYF. CDR3 DNA sequence: TGTGCCAGCAGTTACTCTAGTCACGGGAACACCATATATTTT.

This sequence joins TRBV28 and TRBJ1-5, with TRBD1 identical over 8 bases. With V trimmed by 4 bases and J by 7 bases, 6 bases remained unmatched. Looked up from germline, CDR1 is MDHEN and CDR2 is SYDVKM. The CDR3 length is 14 residues. The CDR3 region is CASSSATGVQPQHF. DNA for the CDR3: TGTGCCAGCAGTTCCGCGACAGGGGTGCAGCCCCAGCATTTT.

The chain recombines TRBV30 with TRBJ2-4; TRBD2 aligns across 7 bases. V gave up 7 bases and J gave up 3 bases; unmatched junction bases: 3. This CDR3 contains 12 residues. Germline V gives CDR1 GTSNPN, CDR2 SVGIG (reference sequence). CDR3 coding DNA: TGTGCCTCGGGGAGGGTCAAAAACATTCAGTACTTC. This encodes CASGRVKNIQYF.

The chain has TRBV5-5 and TRBJ2-7; maybe TRBD1 (6 bases). Germline-derived CDR1 and CDR2 are SGHKS and YYEKEE (reference sequence). The CDR3 extends over 14 amino acids. The V and J ends lost 6 bases and 0 bases respectively, with 13 bases between them. The CDR3 DNA follows: TGTGCCAGCACAAGACAGGTGAGCTCCTACGAGCAGTACTTC. Translating gives CASTRQVSSYEQYF.

V usage is TRBV28 and J usage is TRBJ2-2; maybe TRBD1 (5 bases). This CDR3 contains 16 residues. Germline assignment: CDR1 MDHEN and CDR2 SYDVKM. V lost 7 bases to trimming and J lost 2 bases, with 17 bases between them. The CDR3 DNA is TGTGCCAGCACCTCCTACAGGACATTAAACACCGGGGAGCTGTTTTTT. Its protein product is CASTSYRTLNTGELFF.

Only a few counts were recorded for this clone. The chain couples TRBV28 to TRBJ1-5, with D possibly matching TRBD1 (5 bases). In germline, CDR1 is MDHEN, CDR2 SYDVKM. The CDR3 runs 15 residues. V dropped 5 bases and J dropped 4 bases, with 15 bases sitting between them. Here the CDR3 reads CASSLAGLGNQPQHF. Written as DNA, the CDR3 is TGTGCCAGCAGTCTAGCGGGGCTTGGGAATCAGCCCCAGCATTTT.

This clone was seen once. The rearrangement joins TRBV14 to TRBJ1-2; TRBD1 agrees at 8 bases. Germline CDR1 reads SGHDN; CDR2 reads FVKESK. This CDR3 is built from 12 residues. After removal of 4 bases from V and 8 bases from J, the junction contained 3 bases not matched to a gene. This CDR3 reads CASSLAGGGYTF. CDR3 sequence (DNA): TGTGCCAGCAGCCTTGCAGGGGGCGGCTACACCTTC.

The chain carries TRBV7-8 and TRBJ1-4; D gene unclear. The CDR3 loop spans 14 amino acids. Trimming stripped 1 base from V and 8 bases from J, with 11 bases between. The germline gives CDR1 SGHVS, CDR2 FQNEAQ. DNA of the CDR3: TGTGCCAGCAGCTTAGTATCCGATGGCGAAAAACTGTTTTTT. Translation gives CASSLVSDGEKLFF.

The rearrangement joins TRBV19 to TRBJ2-5; D ambiguous. Trimming took 5 bases from V and 3 from J, leaving 13 bases between them. Germline V gene lookup returns CDR1 LNHDA and CDR2 SQIVND (reference sequence). The CDR3 sequence is 14 residues long. CDR3 residues: CASSLPGSEETQYF. The CDR3 coding sequence is TGTGCCAGTAGTCTCCCGGGTTCCGAAGAGACCCAGTACTTC.

This clone came up once. The V call is TRBV18, the J call TRBJ2-3; the match to TRBD2 covers 13 bases. This CDR3 region has 17 residues. Germline V gene lookup returns CDR1 KGHSH and CDR2 LQKENI. With V trimmed by 3 bases and J by 4 bases, 7 bases remained unmatched. In DNA form, the CDR3 reads TGTGCCAGCTCACCGTCAGGGACTAGCGGGGTCCCAGATACGCAGTATTTT. Protein product: CASSPSGTSGVPDTQYF. The full variable domain, completed using reference TRBV18 and TRBJ2-3, is NAGVMQNPRHLVRRRGQEARLRCSPMKGHSHVYWYRQLPEEGLKFMVYLQKENIIDESGMPKERFSAEFPKEGPSILRIQQVVRGDSAAYFCASSPSGTSGVPDTQYFGPGTRLTVL.

V gene TRBV5-5 combines with J gene TRBJ2-1; TRBD1 agrees at 10 bases. The CDR3 is 15 amino acids. CDR1 and CDR2 (germline): SGHKS, YYEKEE (reference sequence). V was clipped by 1 base and J by 7 bases; unmatched bases: 5. The CDR3 loop reads CASSLPDRGVNEQFF. The CDR3 DNA sequence: TGTGCCAGCAGCTTGCCGGACAGGGGGGTGAATGAGCAGTTCTTC.

This clone has only one observation. The genes are TRBV30 and TRBJ1-5; the match to TRBD1 covers 10 bases. J gave up 6 bases and V 5 bases, and 7 bases lay outside the gene matches. The CDR3 has 14 amino acids. The germline CDR1 and CDR2 sequences are GTSNPN and SVGIG (reference sequence). CDR3 coding DNA: TGTGCCTGGGGACAGGGGGAAAGGGTTCAGCCCCAGCATTTT. Encoded protein: CAWGQGERVQPQHF. Supplemented by reference TRBV30 and TRBJ1-5, the full variable domain reads SQTIHQWPATLVQPVGSPLSLECTVEGTSNPNLYWYRQAAGRGLQLLFYSVGIGQISSEVPQNLSASRPQDRQFILSSKKLLLSDSGFYLCAWGQGERVQPQHFGDGTRLSIL.